The clone carrying this T cell receptor (beta chain) was detected only a few times. The antigen is unknown. Each TCR beta library was made by quantitative 5'-RACE that incorporated molecular barcodes. TCRdb analysed the 5' RACE reads with MiXCR anew, one entry per CDR3 protein. The sample lists 330,000 or so distinct CDR3 sequences, 7.5% to 9% occurring once. This record belongs to a study of CD8 T cells in ankylosing spondylitis. Study outcomes and limitations: Matched synovial fluid from ankylosing spondylitis patients was reported to be enriched for disease-linked clones. Characteristic, it appeared, of ankylosing spondylitis blood was a TCR beta motif of 7 or 8 highly homologous variants. Peripheral blood samples showed relatively rare disease-linked clones, and these clones were CD8+. Some motif variants had been reported before (in reactive arthritis synovial fluid and blood).

The CDR3 covers 16 residues. J was trimmed by 7 bases and V by 6 bases; bases with no gene match: 14. Per the germline V gene, CDR1 is SGHVS and CDR2 is FNYEAQ. The sequencing input was blood, either unsorted or a sorted T cell fraction (not recorded which). This sequence was found in a male donor with ankylosing spondylitis. This rearrangement joins TRBV7-6 to TRBJ2-1, with 8 bases lining up with TRBD1. This CDR3 is CASSLLRTGLINEQFF. The CDR3 coding sequence is TGTGCCAGCAGTCTTCTTAGGACAGGGCTGATAAATGAGCAGTTCTTC. The full variable domain, with the rest looked up from reference TRBV7-6 and TRBJ2-1, is GAGVSQSPRYKVTKRGQDVALRCDPISGHVSLYWYRQALGQGPEFLTYFNYEAQQDKSGLPNDRFSAERPEGSISTLTIQRTEQRDSAMYRCASSLLRTGLINEQFFGPGTRLTVL.